This section outlines one TCR beta chain sequence together with its context. Antigen specificity is unknown. The PCR was carried out with 60 Vbeta primers and 13 Jbeta primers. TCRdb's copy holds only in-frame clones and misses some; the assay was immunoSEQ multiplex PCR. The sample holds about 170,000 clones; roughly two thirds are singletons and the top ten take approximately 5.6%. These data originate in a study of cytomegalovirus exposure and HLA in healthy donors. General observations from the study: It was approximately 150 TCR beta chains that were listed as cytomegalovirus-associated.

The V gene lost 3 bases and the J gene lost 4 bases, with 13 bases spanning the gap. The germline CDR1 and CDR2 sequences are MNHNS and SASEGT. The CDR3 is made up of 14 amino acids. This receptor was obtained from a woman aged 18-35 years in good health and CMV-seropositive. The chain has TRBV6-1 and TRBJ2-7; no clear D gene. Input material: PBMCs. CDR3 nucleotides: TGTGCCAGCAGTGAGGGCTTTGGAAGTTACGAGCAGTACTTC. Translating it yields CASSEGFGSYEQYF.